This TCR beta chain was documented in a study of blood T cell repertoires in COVID-19. About the research overall: Researchers got acute and convalescent COVID-19 samples from the United States, Italy and Spain. PBMCs, B-cell-depleted T cells, or T cells were the source of the cDNA or gDNA that made up the material.

Source study methods: The assay estimated nucleated cells by amplifying reference gene primers. Profiled with immunoSEQ multiplex PCR; TCRdb holds only in-frame clones, not every one. That table furnishes V, J and clone size, whereas the DNA furnished D and trimming. This table has about 230,000 clones, about 86% appearing once. Germline CDR1 SNHLY, CDR2 FYNNEI. The CDR3 is 16 residues long. After removal of 5 bases from V and 4 bases from J, the junction contained 13 bases not matched to a gene. Sequencing was done on a sample of peripheral blood. This TCR derives from an elderly man with acute or convalescent COVID-19. The rearrangement joins TRBV2 to TRBJ2-7; 8 positions match TRBD2. CDR3 sequence: CASSLGPGTSAYEQYF. Written as DNA, the CDR3 is TGTGCCAGCAGTCTTGGTCCCGGGACTAGTGCTTACGAGCAGTACTTC.